The 8 T cell receptor beta chains in this list originate from one sample, sequenced in a study of blood T cell repertoires in COVID-19. The method was immunoSEQ multiplex PCR; TCRdb's version includes in-frame clones alone and lacks a portion of them. This sample has some 97,000 clones, with just under 80% found just once. Sample: peripheral blood. Every receptor here comes from an older man with active or convalescent COVID-19.

This chain links TRBV3-1 (or the pseudogene TRBV3-2) with TRBJ2-3, with a possible D match to TRBD1 (5 bases). Deletions cut 4 bases from V and 4 bases from J, with 9 bases between. The CDR3 is 13 residues long. Germline assignment: CDR1 LGHDT and CDR2 YNNKEL (reference sequence). DNA of the CDR3: TGTGCCAGCAGCCCAGGGTCTCCAGATACGCAGTATTTT. Amino acids: CASSPGSPDTQYF.

This clone has at least ten counts. V gene TRBV7-6 combines with J gene TRBJ2-5, with D possibly matching TRBD1 (5 bases). The CDR3 is made up of 17 amino acids. The V gene's germline CDR1 is SGHVS and CDR2 FNYEAQ. V was shortened by 2 bases and J by 2 bases, with 18 bases between the two germline ends. The CDR3 DNA follows: TGTGCCAGCAGCTTAATACCAGGGTTTTCGCCACAAGAGACCCAGTACTTC. Translation gives CASSLIPGFSPQETQYF.

The V and J genes are TRBV7-8 and TRBJ2-2; maybe TRBD2 (5 bases). Germline CDR1 and CDR2: SGHVS and FQNEAQ. CDR3 length equals 14 residues. V shed 5 bases and J shed 5 bases, with 12 bases lying between them. As DNA, the CDR3 is TGTGCCAGCAGCCCCCCTAGGGAGACCGGGGAGCTGTTTTTT. Its translation is CASSPPRETGELFF.

The chain uses TRBV4-2 and TRBJ1-1; 8 nucleotides line up with TRBD1. The CDR3 sequence is 15 residues long. Germline V gene lookup returns CDR1 LGHNA and CDR2 YNFKEQ. The J segment lost 1 base and the V segment lost 4 bases, leaving 5 bases of the junction unmatched. CDR3 sequence (DNA): TGTGCCAGCAGCCCTAGACAGGGGAAGAACACTGAAGCTTTCTTT. Residues: CASSPRQGKNTEAFF.

J is TRBJ1-1 and V is TRBV5-1; 8 nucleotides line up with TRBD1. Trimming cost V 3 bases and J 2 bases; bases outside gene matches: 15. The germline gives CDR1 SGHRS, CDR2 YFSETQ. The CDR3 runs to 18 residues. The CDR3 DNA sequence: TGCGCCAGCAGCTCTGGATTAACTCGGGACAGGCTAAACACTGAAGCTTTCTTT. Its translation is CASSSGLTRDRLNTEAFF.

The V call is TRBV11-3, the J call TRBJ2-3, with TRBD2 matching over 11 bases. After removal of 1 base from V and 4 bases from J, the junction contained 4 bases not matched to a gene. Germline loops: CDR1 SGHNT, CDR2 YENEEA. CDR3 size: 16 residues. CDR3 sequence (DNA): TGTGCCAGCAGCTTAGTAGGGACTAGCGGCGCAGATACGCAGTATTTT. This codes for CASSLVGTSGADTQYF. The full variable domain, in which reference TRBV11-3 and TRBJ2-3 provide the parts outside the CDR3, is EAGVVQSPRYKIIEKKQPVAFWCNPISGHNTLYWYLQNLGQGPELLIRYENEEAVDDSQLPKDRFSAERLKGVDSTLKIQPAELGDSAVYLCASSLVGTSGADTQYFGPGTRLTVL.

The chain recombines TRBV5-6 with TRBJ1-5; D gene unclear. Germline V gene data show CDR1 as SGHDT and CDR2 as YYEEEE. The V end was cut by 0 bases, the J end by 7 bases, with 8 bases between. There are 13 residues in the CDR3. This CDR3 reads CASSLGTSQPQHF. The CDR3 DNA follows: TGTGCCAGCAGCTTGGGGACTTCCCAGCCCCAGCATTTT.

The chain is built from TRBV3-1 (or the pseudogene TRBV3-2) and TRBJ1-5; unclear D gene. V was pared by 0 bases and J by 2 bases, with 8 bases between. This CDR3 has 15 amino acids. Germline CDR1 and CDR2: LGHDT and YNNKEL (reference sequence). CDR3 in amino acids: CASSQDLGRNQPQHF. The CDR3, as DNA: TGTGCCAGCAGCCAAGATCTTGGGCGCAATCAGCCCCAGCATTTT.